This entry lists 6 T cell receptor beta chains sequenced from one sample in a study of blood T cell repertoires in COVID-19. The table came from immunoSEQ multiplex PCR; TCRdb's copy has only in-frame clones and leaves some out. The table lists approximately 83,000 clones, roughly three quarters of them singletons, with about 10% in the top ten. Sequencing input: peripheral blood. The origin of the receptors is an elderly woman with acute or convalescent COVID-19.

The V call is TRBV30, the J call TRBJ1-1; D is unclear. This CDR3 is built from 12 residues. V dropped 3 bases and J dropped 0 bases, with 5 bases sitting between them. Germline loops: CDR1 GTSNPN, CDR2 SVGIG (reference sequence). In DNA, the CDR3 is TGTGCCTGGAGATATATGAACACTGAAGCTTTCTTT. Its protein product is CAWRYMNTEAFF.

The V and J genes are TRBV19 and TRBJ1-1; weak D call: TRBD1 (5 bases). This CDR3 is built from 15 residues. Germline CDR1 is LNHDA and CDR2 is SQIVND (reference sequence). The V and J ends lost 4 bases and 1 base respectively, with 13 bases between them. CDR3 sequence (DNA): TGTGCCAGTAGTAGGGGGGAGGGAGCGAACACTGAAGCTTTCTTT. It encodes CASSRGEGANTEAFF.

This sequence joins TRBV6-4 and TRBJ2-1; 11 bases are shared with TRBD2. Trimming cost V 6 bases and J 2 bases; bases outside gene matches: 3. The CDR3 consists of 15 residues. The germline V gene encodes CDR1 MRHNA and CDR2 SNTAGT. CDR3 in DNA: TGTGCCAGCAGCTTACTAGCGGGAGCCTACAATGAGCAGTTCTTC. Protein sequence: CASSLLAGAYNEQFF.

This rearrangement joins TRBV23-1 to TRBJ2-3; D might be TRBD2 (6 bases). TRBV23-1 is an ORF for which the function is uncertain. Trimming took off 6 bases at V and 2 bases at J, with 24 bases between the two ends. The CDR3 is made up of 18 amino acids. The CDR3 DNA sequence: TGCGCCAGCAGGCGACGGGGGACCTACAACAACAACACAGATACGCAGTATTTT. Residues: CASRRRGTYNNNTDTQYF.

The chain carries TRBV7-3 and TRBJ1-4; 8 bases align to TRBD1. V trimming: 5 bases; J trimming: 3 bases; junction bases outside the gene matches: 5. This CDR3 spans 15 amino acids. From germline, CDR1 is SGHTA and CDR2 FQGTGA. The CDR3 sequence: CASSVTGGPNEKLFF. The CDR3 DNA follows: TGTGCCAGCAGCGTTACAGGGGGACCTAATGAAAAACTGTTTTTT.

In the case of this clone: The sample holds other DNA sequences that translate to the same CDR3. This chain uses TRBV19 with TRBJ1-5; TRBD1 might be the D (5 bases). This CDR3 has 13 residues. Trimming stripped 3 bases from V and 7 bases from J, with 10 bases between. Germline V gives CDR1 LNHDA, CDR2 SQIVND (reference sequence). CDR3 coding DNA: TGTGCCAGTAGTATCCAGGGAAGACAGCCCCAGCATTTT. As protein: CASSIQGRQPQHF.